These T cell receptor beta chains were read from a single sample in a study of shared clonotypes between healthy human individuals. Assay: immunoSEQ multiplex PCR; the TCRdb copy retains only in-frame clones and omits some. In the table there are about 2.3 million clones, 85% to 95% of which are singletons. Sequencing was performed on naive CD4+ T cells from PBMCs. The receptors come from a man between 18 and 29 years old in good health. Some clones in this sample may be carry-over from other donors' samples. Both conserved end residues are part of each CDR3. Fields, in order: D gene, V gene, clone size, CDR3 length, J gene, CDR3 DNA, CDR3 protein. A D gene is named only where the DNA matches it firmly. For some rows the clone size is stated as once, few or many, or as a class when expanded; others skip it.

D: -
V: TRBV4-1
size: -
length: 15
J: TRBJ2-7
DNA: TGCGCCAGCAGCACCGGACGGGGTTCCTCCTACGAGCAGTACTTC
CDR3: CASSTGRGSSYEQYF

D: -
V: TRBV2
size: -
length: 12
J: TRBJ2-7
DNA: TGTGCCAGCAGCCTCATCCCCTACGAGCAGTACTTC
CDR3: CASSLIPYEQYF

D: -
V: TRBV28
size: -
length: 14
J: TRBJ2-7
DNA: TGTGCCACCAGGGGGGGGCCGAGCTCCTACGAGCAGTACTTC
CDR3: CATRGGPSSYEQYF

D: TRBD1
V: TRBV11-2
size: -
length: 16
J: TRBJ2-7
DNA: TGTGCCAGCAGCATTAGGAGGACAGGGCACTCCTACGAGCAGTACTTC
CDR3: CASSIRRTGHSYEQYF

D: -
V: TRBV10-1
size: -
length: 15
J: TRBJ2-3
DNA: TGCGCCAGCAGTGAAGTCGTCCCTAGCACAGATACGCAGTATTTT
CDR3: CASSEVVPSTDTQYF

D: -
V: TRBV9
size: -
length: 16
J: TRBJ2-3
DNA: TGTGCCAGCAGCGGACAACCTCGGCCAGACACAGATACGCAGTATTTT
CDR3: CASSGQPRPDTDTQYF

D: -
V: TRBV19
size: -
length: 16
J: TRBJ1-1
DNA: TGTGCCAGTAGACAACGGGCTCCTAGGGGGGTCTTTGAAGCTTTCTTT
CDR3: CASRQRAPRGVFEAFF

D: TRBD1
V: TRBV27
size: -
length: 14
J: TRBJ1-2
DNA: TGTGCCAGCAGTCGAGGACAGGGCGTCTATGGCTACACCTTC
CDR3: CASSRGQGVYGYTF

D: -
V: TRBV25-1
size: -
length: 14
J: TRBJ1-4
DNA: TGTGCCAGCAGTGACATCCAGGGCCCTGAAAAACTGTTTTTT
CDR3: CASSDIQGPEKLFF

D: TRBD1
V: TRBV6-4
size: few
length: 13
J: TRBJ2-7
DNA: TGTGCCAGCAGTCAGGACAGGGGCTACGAGCAGTACTTC
CDR3: CASSQDRGYEQYF

D: -
V: TRBV5-4
size: -
length: 18
J: TRBJ2-4
DNA: TGTGCCAGCAGCTTGGCCTTAGGAGCTTCGGGAGCCAAAAACATTCAGTACTTC
CDR3: CASSLALGASGAKNIQYF

D: -
V: TRBV28
size: -
length: 14
J: TRBJ1-5
DNA: TGTGCCAGCAGTTTTTCTCCTGGCAATCAGCCCCAGCATTTT
CDR3: CASSFSPGNQPQHF

D: TRBD1
V: TRBV19
size: -
length: 16
J: TRBJ2-6
DNA: TGTGCCAGTACCCCGGACAGGGGCTCTGGGGCCAACGTCCTGACTTTC
CDR3: CASTPDRGSGANVLTF

D: -
V: TRBV28
size: -
length: 15
J: TRBJ1-5
DNA: TGTGCCAGCAAGGTGGGAGGGGGGAGCAATCAGCCCCAGCATTTT
CDR3: CASKVGGGSNQPQHF

D: -
V: TRBV28
size: -
length: 18
J: TRBJ2-5
DNA: TGTGCCAGCAGTCCCGGTGCTAGAGGGGGGAGGCTCGAAGAGACCCAGTACTTC
CDR3: CASSPGARGGRLEETQYF